Reported below is one TCR beta chain. This sample was included in a study of T cells after yellow fever vaccination. TCRdb re-derived calls from the 5' RACE reads in MiXCR, one entry per CDR3 protein. The top ten hold over 3% of the sample, which has some 300,000 distinct CDR3 sequences, about 10% seen once. The receptor was derived from a man aged 18 to 30 who received the YFV17D yellow fever vaccine. Source: CD4+ T cells sorted from PBMCs, taken 5 days after the yellow fever booster vaccination.

In nucleotides, the CDR3 is TGCGCCAGCAGTCTCCTCTGGTTATACGAGCAGTACGTC. It translates to CASSLLWLYEQYV. This sequence joins TRBV23-1 and TRBJ2-7; D is ambiguous. TRBV23-1 is recorded as an ORF, its role being uncertain. The CDR3 runs to 13 residues. V lost 4 bases, J lost 4 bases, and 11 bases lay in between.